This T cell receptor beta chain was recovered during a study of CD8 T cells in Susac syndrome. TEMRA cells were FACS-enriched, with CD8+ and CD4+ T cells isolated negatively. This clonotype was seen once. V lost 6 bases and J 2 bases, leaving 21 bases between the germline ends. The CDR3 length is 16 residues. Looked up from germline, CDR1 is DFQATT and CDR2 is SNEGSKA (reference sequence). An input of 0.5 to 1 ug of RNA was subjected to reverse transcription using random hexamers. The TCR beta CDR3 was amplified by immunoSEQ multiplex PCR across 54 Vbeta, 13 Jbeta. TCRdb called the immunoSEQ multiplex PCR reads again in MiXCR, with one record for every CDR3 protein. The sample comprises about 140,000 distinct CDR3 sequences, roughly 96% of which are singletons, and approximately 0.11% rests with the top ten.

Sequenced input: CD4+ T cells from PBMCs. The V and J genes are TRBV20-1 and TRBJ2-3; tentatively, D is TRBD2 (6 bases). This clonotype originated in a human donor with multiple sclerosis. The DNA of the CDR3 is TGCAGTGCCAGACCCGGGGGTCGAAGGCTCACAGATACGCAGTATTTT. It translates to CSARPGGRRLTDTQYF.